Listed here are 26 T cell receptor beta chains from one sample, sequenced in a study of blood T cell repertoires in COVID-19. Produced via immunoSEQ multiplex PCR; TCRdb's table is partial and in-frame only. There are around 50,000 clones in the sample; roughly 83% occur only once, and less than 6% lies in the top ten. The sample consisted of peripheral blood. Source of these receptors: a human donor in a cohort sampled during active COVID-19.

The chain carries TRBV6-5 and TRBJ2-3; 7 nucleotides align to TRBD2. The V gene end was trimmed by 6 bases and the J gene end by 6 bases; junction bases not matched to a gene: 9. The CDR3 is made up of 14 amino acids. The germline V gene has CDR1 MNHEY and CDR2 SVGAGI. This CDR3 is CASSDGLVADTQYF. CDR3 nucleotide sequence: TGTGCCAGCAGCGACGGACTAGTTGCGGATACGCAGTATTTT.

This clone occurred a few times. J is TRBJ1-1 and V is TRBV25-1; tentatively, D is TRBD1 (5 bases). This CDR3 spans 14 amino acids. V dropped 6 bases and J dropped 4 bases, with 15 bases sitting between them. The germline CDR1 and CDR2 sequences are MGHDK and SYGVNS. DNA of the CDR3: TGTGCCAGCAGCTCTATTGGGGGGAGCACTGAAGCTTTCTTT. The encoded protein is CASSSIGGSTEAFF.

The chain joins TRBV6-2 or TRBV6-3 to TRBJ2-1; TRBD2 is a possible D gene (7 bases). With 4 bases removed from V and 4 bases from J, the gap between germline ends came to 23 bases. The CDR3 consists of 18 residues. In germline, CDR1 is MNHEY, CDR2 SVGEGT. CDR3 amino acids: CASSLDPLGGGSYNEQFF. DNA for the CDR3: TGTGCCAGCAGTTTGGACCCTTTGGGAGGGGGGTCATACAATGAGCAGTTCTTC.

In its sample, this clone was seen once. V gene TRBV18 combines with J gene TRBJ1-3; perhaps TRBD1 as D (6 bases). Trimming pared 6 bases from V and 4 bases from J, leaving 13 bases between. Germline CDR1 KGHSH, CDR2 LQKENI. CDR3 length: 14 residues. The CDR3 DNA reads TGTGCCAGCTCCCAGGACAGATTGGGAAACACCATATATTTT. This sequence encodes CASSQDRLGNTIYF.

The chain has TRBV27 and TRBJ2-7; D perhaps matches TRBD1 (5 bases). Germline V gene lookup returns CDR1 MNHEY and CDR2 SMNVEV (reference sequence). Between the trimmed V and J ends, which lost 9 bases and 3 bases, there was a span of 12 bases. This CDR3 is 12 amino acids long. CDR3 DNA: TGTGCCAGTAGGGGAACCCACTACGAGCAGTACTTC. Translated, it gives CASRGTHYEQYF.

The V and J genes are TRBV5-1 and TRBJ2-5; 7 bases match TRBD2. Trimming at V came to 0 bases and at J to 2 bases, leaving 13 bases not matched to a gene. Germline V gives CDR1 SGHRS, CDR2 YFSETQ. The CDR3 extends over 18 amino acids. The CDR3 DNA sequence: TGCGCCAGCAGCTTGGCCGGCCGCTGGGCGGGGGAGCAAGAGACCCAGTACTTC. It specifies CASSLAGRWAGEQETQYF.

The chain joins TRBV7-8 to TRBJ2-7; unclear D gene. CDR1 is SGHVS, CDR2 FQNEAQ, per germline. V lost 3 bases and J lost 2, with 5 bases in between. The CDR3 is made up of 12 amino acids. CDR3 sequence: CASSLGAYEQYF. CDR3 bases: TGTGCCAGCAGCTTGGGCGCCTACGAGCAGTACTTC.

The chain has TRBV18 and TRBJ2-7, with D unresolved. Between the trimmed V and J ends, which lost 2 bases and 3 bases, there was a span of 14 bases. The germline V gene encodes CDR1 KGHSH and CDR2 LQKENI. The CDR3 totals 15 residues. CDR3 DNA sequence: TGTGCCAGCTCACCAACCTCGTACACCCGCTACGAGCAGTACTTC. This sequence encodes CASSPTSYTRYEQYF.

The chain uses TRBV19 and TRBJ2-3, with D hard to call. This CDR3 spans 13 amino acids. Germline lookup yields CDR1 LNHDA and CDR2 SQIVND (reference sequence). Trimming left V 3 bases short and J 2 bases short, with 6 bases between. The CDR3 DNA reads as TGTGCCAGTAGTATTATTAACACAGATACGCAGTATTTT. Amino acid sequence: CASSIINTDTQYF.

This sequence joins TRBV7-8 and TRBJ2-3, with 11 bases matching TRBD2. There are 15 residues in the CDR3. The junction had 4 bases not matched to a gene; V was cut back by 2 bases and J by 6 bases. CDR1 and CDR2 from the germline V gene are SGHVS and FQNEAQ. The CDR3 region is CASSLIAGGPDTQYF. Here the CDR3 DNA reads TGTGCCAGCAGCTTAATAGCGGGGGGGCCGGATACGCAGTATTTT. Full variable domain (remainder filled in from reference TRBV7-8 and TRBJ2-3): GAGVSQSPRYKVAKRGQDVALRCDPISGHVSLFWYQQALGQGPEFLTYFQNEAQLDKSGLPSDRFFAERPEGSVSTLKIQRTQQEDSAVYLCASSLIAGGPDTQYFGPGTRLTVL.

By sample share, this clone is medium-sized. The V gene is TRBV2, the J gene TRBJ2-2, with D hard to call. Germline V gene data show CDR1 as SNHLY and CDR2 as FYNNEI. This CDR3 spans 15 amino acids. Trimming stripped 4 bases from V and 6 bases from J, with 15 bases between. The CDR3 loop is CASSGGLVLPGELFF. In DNA, the CDR3 is TGTGCCAGCAGTGGAGGCTTAGTTCTCCCCGGGGAGCTGTTTTTT.

Points on this clone: One junction end disagrees with the germline gene, perhaps due to a read error. V is TRBV20-1 and J is TRBJ1-2; perhaps TRBD1 as D (5 bases). This CDR3 region has 11 residues. CDR1 is DFQATT, CDR2 SNEGSKA, per germline (reference sequence). CDR3 loop: CSAMDNYGYTF. The CDR3 coding sequence is TGCAGTGCTATGGACAACTACGGCTACACCTTC.

The chain is built from TRBV28 and TRBJ2-1, with TRBD1 as a possible D gene (6 bases). The CDR3 runs to 16 residues. Trimming left V 7 bases short and J 0 bases short, with 16 bases between. Germline lookup yields CDR1 MDHEN and CDR2 SYDVKM. CDR3 sequence: CASIRTGTLSYNEQFF. The CDR3 coding sequence is TGTGCCAGCATTCGAACCGGGACACTCTCCTACAATGAGCAGTTCTTC.

This chain joins TRBV27 and TRBJ1-5, with 7 bases fitting TRBD1. This CDR3 has 15 residues. Germline V gene sequence: CDR1 MNHEY, CDR2 SMNVEV (reference sequence). The V segment lost 5 bases and the J segment 5 bases; nucleotides outside the gene matches: 9. CDR3 bases: TGTGCCAGCAGTGCAGAGGGGGCAAGGGATCAGCCCCAGCATTTT. Amino acid sequence: CASSAEGARDQPQHF.

This clone has only one observation. The CDR3 sequence is CASSSAGDEQFF. Written as DNA, the CDR3 is TGTGCCAGCAGCTCAGCGGGGGATGAGCAGTTCTTC. The chain is built from TRBV11-3 and TRBJ2-1; 8 positions agree with TRBD2. CDR3 length: 12 amino acids. Unmatched junction bases numbered 1, after V lost 4 bases and J lost 8 bases. The germline CDR1 and CDR2 sequences are SGHNT and YENEEA. The variable domain in full, with the rest retrieved from reference TRBV11-3 and TRBJ2-1, is EAGVVQSPRYKIIEKKQPVAFWCNPISGHNTLYWYLQNLGQGPELLIRYENEEAVDDSQLPKDRFSAERLKGVDSTLKIQPAELGDSAVYLCASSSAGDEQFFGPGTRLTVL.

V is TRBV6-6 and J is TRBJ1-2; D may be TRBD1 (5 bases). CDR1 is MNHNY and CDR2 is SVGAGI in the germline V gene (reference sequence). This CDR3 region has 15 residues. Trimming removed 2 bases at V and 1 base at J, with 11 bases between. DNA for the CDR3: TGTGCCAGCAGTTACGCGACAGCTCATAACTATGGCTACACCTTC. Protein sequence: CASSYATAHNYGYTF.

The rearrangement links TRBV24-1 to TRBJ1-1; TRBD1 matches at 7 bases. The length of the CDR3 is 15 residues. V shed 4 bases, J shed 5 bases, and the junction held 9 bases outside the gene matches. Germline assignment: CDR1 KGHDR and CDR2 SFDVKD. DNA for the CDR3: TGTGCCACCAGTGAGGGGGACAGCCTAAGAACTGAAGCTTTCTTT. As protein: CATSEGDSLRTEAFF.

The rearrangement joins TRBV28 to TRBJ2-6; 8 bases align to TRBD1. Germline lookup yields CDR1 MDHEN and CDR2 SYDVKM. V was clipped by 4 bases and J by 2 bases; unmatched bases: 7. The CDR3 is 17 amino acids. The CDR3 sequence is CASSSGTGAPGANVLTF. As DNA, the CDR3 is TGTGCCAGCAGTTCCGGGACAGGAGCACCTGGGGCCAACGTCCTGACTTTC.

The genes are TRBV4-2 and TRBJ2-5; 7 bases align to TRBD1. The germline CDR1 and CDR2 sequences are LGHNA and YNFKEQ. Unmatched junction bases numbered 15, after V lost 4 bases and J lost 1 base. CDR3 length equals 18 residues. CDR3 sequence reads: CASSPLSRSGQIQETQYF. The CDR3 DNA sequence: TGTGCCAGCAGCCCCCTATCAAGGTCGGGACAGATCCAAGAGACCCAGTACTTC.

This clone was picked up a small number of times. V is TRBV4-2 and J is TRBJ1-2; possible D gene TRBD1, 5 bases. Looked up from germline, CDR1 is LGHNA and CDR2 is YNFKEQ. Trimming pared 0 bases from V and 0 bases from J, leaving 14 bases between. The CDR3 is 17 amino acids. As DNA, the CDR3 is TGTGCCAGCAGCCAAGATCAACAGGAAGGATCTAACTATGGCTACACCTTC. It codes for CASSQDQQEGSNYGYTF.

This chain joins TRBV14 and TRBJ2-2; D is perhaps TRBD1 (6 bases). Germline V gene lookup returns CDR1 SGHDN and CDR2 FVKESK. The CDR3 runs to 16 residues. Trimming took off 4 bases at V and 4 bases at J, with 16 bases between the two ends. The CDR3 loop is CASSPQDSFFTGELFF. CDR3 DNA: TGTGCCAGCAGCCCACAGGACAGCTTTTTCACCGGGGAGCTGTTTTTT.

The rearrangement uses TRBV11-2 and TRBJ1-3; D is perhaps TRBD1 (5 bases). Germline V gives CDR1 SGHAT, CDR2 FQNNGV. The CDR3 sequence is 16 residues long. The ends were cut back, 1 base at V and 0 bases at J, with 10 bases in the middle. CDR3 residues: CASSLVGQVSGNTIYF. CDR3 nucleotides: TGTGCCAGCAGCTTAGTGGGGCAAGTCTCTGGAAACACCATATATTTT.

The V and J genes are TRBV6-5 and TRBJ1-1; D remains unclear. The CDR3 consists of 15 residues. Trimming removed 0 bases at V and 1 base at J, with 9 bases between. CDR1 MNHEY and CDR2 SVGAGI come from the germline V gene. CDR3 nucleotides: TGTGCCAGCAGTTACTCGAGGGCCTCGAACACTGAAGCTTTCTTT. Encoded protein: CASSYSRASNTEAFF.

This clone was recorded only once. The chain joins TRBV18 to TRBJ2-7, with 8 nucleotides matching TRBD1. Trimming cost V 3 bases and J 6 bases; bases outside gene matches: 7. CDR3 length: 14 residues. The V gene's germline CDR1 is KGHSH and CDR2 LQKENI. The CDR3 coding sequence is TGTGCCAGCTCACCCGAACAGGGGGTGCGCGAGCAGTACTTC. This gives the protein CASSPEQGVREQYF.

In its sample, this clone was seen once. The CDR3 region has the DNA TGTGCCAGCAGCCGCAGGGGGTTGGAAGAGACCCAGTACTTC. Protein: CASSRRGLEETQYF. V usage is TRBV7-7 and J usage is TRBJ2-5; 7 bases match TRBD1. Looked up from germline, CDR1 is SSHAT and CDR2 is FNYEAQ (reference sequence). CDR3 length: 14 residues. J gave up 3 bases and V 5 bases, and 6 bases lay outside the gene matches. Full variable domain (missing parts from reference TRBV7-7 and TRBJ2-5): GAGVSQSPRYKVTKRGQDVTLRCDPISSHATLYWYQQALGQGPEFLTYFNYEAQPDKSGLPSDRFSAERPEGSISTLTIQRTEQRDSAMYRCASSRRGLEETQYFGPGTRLLVL.

On this clone itself: The sample carries other DNA sequences with the same CDR3. This chain connects TRBV7-2 to TRBJ2-7; the D is unclear. Germline CDR1 is SGHTA and CDR2 is FQGNSA. Trimming took off 1 base at V and 0 bases at J, with 7 bases between the two ends. CDR3 length equals 14 residues. The CDR3 DNA reads as TGTGCCAGCAGCTTAGGCCCCAGCTCCTACGAGCAGTACTTC. This sequence encodes CASSLGPSSYEQYF.